The following is a TCR beta chain sequence with its context. Its target is not known. The table came from immunoSEQ multiplex PCR; TCRdb's copy has only in-frame clones and leaves some out. The data hold 55,000 to 75,000 clones, with approximately 83% observed a single time. The time point: after dendritic cell vaccination, including at tumor progression/relapse. This record comes from a study of glioma-infiltrating T cells after dendritic cell vaccination. In the study overall: Monocyte-derived dendritic cells, cultured seven days with IL-4 and GM-CSF, were pulsed with autologous tumor lysate.

This CDR3 spans 14 amino acids. V lost 6 bases and J lost 4; bases outside the gene matches: 5. Germline loops: CDR1 MNHEY, CDR2 SMNVEV (reference sequence). Study-level findings and limits: Complete blood and tumor specimen sets were limited to few patients.

Sequencing was performed on blood, taken after dendritic cell vaccination. The V and J genes are TRBV27 and TRBJ2-3, with 9 positions matching TRBD2. This clonotype was obtained from a human donor with glioblastoma. Written as DNA, the CDR3 is TGTGCCAGCAGGGCTAGCGGGATTCCAGATACGCAGTATTTT. It encodes CASRASGIPDTQYF.